The 18 T cell receptor beta chains given below trace back to one sample, sequenced in a study of T cell clonotyping in hematopoietic cell transplantation. The time point here: recipient sample about 28 days before transplant, after cytoreduction. Some clones are missing from TCRdb's copy, which holds only in-frame ones; the method was immunoSEQ multiplex PCR. The data hold about 76,000 clones, with 90% to 97% observed a single time. Source: peripheral blood mononuclear cells, taken before stem cell transplant. The receptors shown here come from a woman between 50 and 59 years old with acute myeloid leukemia. Some clones in this sample may be carry-over from other donors' samples.

The chain joins TRBV19 to TRBJ2-4; D is unresolved. Germline V CDR1 and CDR2: LNHDA, SQIVND (reference sequence). Trimming stripped 5 bases from V and 1 base from J, with 12 bases between. The CDR3 has 15 residues. DNA for the CDR3: TGTGCCAGTAGTTCCACAAGATTTGCCAAAAACATTCAGTACTTC. Its translation: CASSSTRFAKNIQYF.

V is TRBV11-2 and J is TRBJ2-2; D might be TRBD2 (6 bases). The CDR3 is 14 amino acids. Trimming left V 4 bases short and J 6 bases short, with 12 bases between. Germline assignment: CDR1 SGHAT and CDR2 FQNNGV. The CDR3 sequence: CASSYGTAPGELFF. CDR3 nucleotides: TGTGCCAGCAGCTATGGGACTGCCCCCGGGGAGCTGTTTTTT.

The chain couples TRBV9 to TRBJ2-2; the D gene is possibly TRBD2 (5 bases). CDR1 SGDLS and CDR2 YYNGEE come from the germline V gene. This CDR3 comprises 16 residues. V was pared by 2 bases and J by 6 bases, with 17 bases between. The CDR3 coding sequence is TGTGCCAGCAGCGTCGGGGTGACTCTATTATCCGGGGAGCTGTTTTTT. Its translation: CASSVGVTLLSGELFF.

J is TRBJ1-2 and V is TRBV4-2; 8 positions agree with TRBD1. The CDR3 consists of 15 residues. After removal of 1 base from V and 5 bases from J, the junction contained 6 bases not matched to a gene. Germline-derived CDR1 and CDR2 are LGHNA and YNFKEQ. CDR3 bases: TGTGCCAGCAGCCAAGGGGCAGGGGGCGGGTATGGCTACACCTTC. Protein sequence: CASSQGAGGGYGYTF.

The gene calls are TRBV10-3 and TRBJ1-2, with D perhaps matching TRBD1 (5 bases). This CDR3 contains 17 residues. CDR1 is ENHRY and CDR2 is SYGVKD in the germline V gene. The V end was cut by 1 base, the J end by 4 bases, with 19 bases between. CDR3: CAISEFRPGVGGYGYTF. CDR3 nucleotides: TGTGCCATCAGTGAGTTCCGCCCGGGGGTAGGAGGCTATGGCTACACCTTC.

The gene calls are TRBV19 and TRBJ2-1, with TRBD1 identical over 8 bases. Germline trimming cut 5 bases from V and 7 bases from J; bases unmatched to any gene: 7. This CDR3 is 14 amino acids long. CDR1 and CDR2 from the germline V gene are LNHDA and SQIVND (reference sequence). The CDR3 is CASSLRTGKNEQFF. CDR3 DNA: TGTGCCAGTAGTCTGAGGACAGGGAAGAATGAGCAGTTCTTC.

This clone was counted once. This rearrangement joins TRBV29-1 to TRBJ2-3; D is ambiguous. The CDR3 consists of 12 residues. The V gene lost 7 bases and the J gene lost 0 bases, with 8 bases spanning the gap. Germline V CDR1 and CDR2: SQVTM, ANQGSEA. This CDR3 is CSGYFSTDTQYF. DNA of the CDR3: TGCAGCGGCTACTTTAGCACAGATACGCAGTATTTT.

In the case of this clone: Because the CDR3's place on the DNA is in doubt, the DNA is left out and the CDR3 is given as listed by TCRdb. The chain links TRBV27 to TRBJ2-6. The CDR3 totals 15 residues, both ends included. Germline V lookup: CDR1 MNHEY, CDR2 SMNVEV (reference sequence). CDR3: CASSSSWGGANVLTF.

The chain carries TRBV10-3 and TRBJ2-3, with D uncertain. The CDR3 runs 12 residues. V was trimmed by 5 bases and J by 2 bases, leaving 5 bases between them. Germline loops: CDR1 ENHRY, CDR2 SYGVKD. Here the CDR3 DNA reads TGTGCCATCAGTTACGCCACAGATACGCAGTATTTT. Translation: CAISYATDTQYF.

The CDR3 DNA reads as TGCGCCAGCAGCCCCACGGGCTTTGGAAACACCATATATTTT. It encodes CASSPTGFGNTIYF. The chain employs TRBV5-1 and TRBJ1-3; D uncertain. The CDR3 loop spans 14 amino acids. Looked up from germline, CDR1 is SGHRS and CDR2 is YFSETQ. V lost 4 bases and J 3 bases, leaving 11 bases between the germline ends.

This chain links TRBV27 with TRBJ2-7, with 10 bases lining up with TRBD1. The J segment lost 5 bases and the V segment lost 0 bases, leaving 7 bases of the junction unmatched. Germline V lookup: CDR1 MNHEY, CDR2 SMNVEV (reference sequence). CDR3 length equals 16 residues. DNA for the CDR3: TGTGCCAGCAGTTTATCCGCCGGACAGGGGGGACACGAGCAGTACTTC. Its protein is CASSLSAGQGGHEQYF.

This sequence joins TRBV19 and TRBJ1-1; D remains ambiguous. Trimming shortened V by 7 bases and J by 0 bases, and 12 bases separated the two germline ends. The CDR3 runs 14 residues. Per germline, CDR1 LNHDA and CDR2 SQIVND (reference sequence). CDR3 amino acids: CASIDSWMNTEAFF. The CDR3, as DNA: TGTGCCAGTATCGATAGTTGGATGAACACTGAAGCTTTCTTT.

This chain joins TRBV18 and TRBJ2-7; D might be TRBD1 (6 bases). CDR3 size: 14 residues. Germline-derived CDR1 and CDR2 are KGHSH and LQKENI. Trimming removed 4 bases at V and 0 bases at J, with 10 bases between. The CDR3, as DNA: TGTGCCAGCTCACTCACAGGGTCCTCCTACGAGCAGTACTTC. It encodes CASSLTGSSYEQYF.

The chain employs TRBV19 and TRBJ1-5, with 9 bases lining up with TRBD1. This CDR3 has 14 amino acids. The germline gives CDR1 LNHDA, CDR2 SQIVND (reference sequence). J lost 5 bases, V lost 7 bases, and 6 bases had no gene match. This CDR3 is CASKGQGLHQPQHF. The CDR3 DNA reads as TGTGCCAGTAAGGGACAGGGACTTCATCAGCCCCAGCATTTT.

The J gene is TRBJ1-1, the V gene TRBV28; a possible D gene is TRBD1 (6 bases). V was shortened by 2 bases and J by 4 bases, with 17 bases between the two germline ends. Germline V gives CDR1 MDHEN, CDR2 SYDVKM. CDR3 length: 16 residues. Here the CDR3 reads CASSLSFSGARTEAFF. The CDR3, as DNA: TGTGCCAGCAGTTTAAGCTTTTCGGGGGCGCGCACTGAAGCTTTCTTT.

V usage is TRBV18 and J usage is TRBJ2-5; possibly TRBD1 for D (5 bases). This CDR3 has 16 residues. V was pared by 3 bases and J by 1 base, with 15 bases between. Germline CDR1 KGHSH, CDR2 LQKENI. This CDR3 reads CASSPSGPQGQETQYF. The CDR3 coding sequence is TGTGCCAGCTCACCCTCCGGCCCCCAGGGCCAAGAGACCCAGTACTTC.

The V and J genes are TRBV30 and TRBJ2-2, with 9 bases that match TRBD1. V lost 7 bases to trimming and J lost 3 bases; unmatched junction nucleotides: 3. The CDR3 covers 13 residues. Germline V lookup: CDR1 GTSNPN, CDR2 SVGIG (reference sequence). This CDR3 is CASGTGYTGELFF. DNA for the CDR3: TGTGCCTCCGGGACAGGGTACACCGGGGAGCTGTTTTTT.

The chain has TRBV27 and TRBJ2-5, with D possibly matching TRBD1 (6 bases). The CDR3 consists of 15 residues. CDR1 is MNHEY and CDR2 is SMNVEV in the germline V gene (reference sequence). V lost 4 bases and J lost 1, with 13 bases in between. In DNA, the CDR3 is TGTGCCAGCAGTTACCGACAGGTGGGCCAAGAGACCCAGTACTTC. Protein sequence: CASSYRQVGQETQYF.